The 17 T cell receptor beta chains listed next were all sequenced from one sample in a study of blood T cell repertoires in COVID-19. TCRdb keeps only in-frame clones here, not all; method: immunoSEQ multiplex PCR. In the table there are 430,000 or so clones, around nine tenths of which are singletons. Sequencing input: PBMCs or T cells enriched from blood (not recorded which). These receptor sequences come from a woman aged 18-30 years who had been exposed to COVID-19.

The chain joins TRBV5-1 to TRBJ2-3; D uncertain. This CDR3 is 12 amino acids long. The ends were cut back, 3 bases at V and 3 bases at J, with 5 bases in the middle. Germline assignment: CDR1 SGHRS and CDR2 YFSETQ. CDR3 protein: CASSYLTDTQYF. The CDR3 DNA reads TGCGCCAGCAGCTATCTTACAGATACGCAGTATTTT.

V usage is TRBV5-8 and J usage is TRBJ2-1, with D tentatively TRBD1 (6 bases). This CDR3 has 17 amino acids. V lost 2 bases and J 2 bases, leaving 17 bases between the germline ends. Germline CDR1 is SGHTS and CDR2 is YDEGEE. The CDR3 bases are TGTGCCAGCAGCTTTTTTCCCGGGACACCCACCTACAATGAGCAGTTCTTC. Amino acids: CASSFFPGTPTYNEQFF. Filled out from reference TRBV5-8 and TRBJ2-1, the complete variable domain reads EAGVTQSPTHLIKTRGQQATLRCSPISGHTSVYWYQQALGLGLQFLLWYDEGEERNRGNFPPRFSGRQFPNYSSELNVNALELEDSALYLCASSFFPGTPTYNEQFFGPGTRLTVL.

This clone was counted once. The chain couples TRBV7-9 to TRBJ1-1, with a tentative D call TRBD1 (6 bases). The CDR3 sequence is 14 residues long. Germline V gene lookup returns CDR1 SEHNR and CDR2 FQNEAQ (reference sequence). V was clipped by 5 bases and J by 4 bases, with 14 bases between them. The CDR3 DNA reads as TGTGCCAGCAGCGCTTTCCAAGGGGGCACTGAAGCTTTCTTT. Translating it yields CASSAFQGGTEAFF.

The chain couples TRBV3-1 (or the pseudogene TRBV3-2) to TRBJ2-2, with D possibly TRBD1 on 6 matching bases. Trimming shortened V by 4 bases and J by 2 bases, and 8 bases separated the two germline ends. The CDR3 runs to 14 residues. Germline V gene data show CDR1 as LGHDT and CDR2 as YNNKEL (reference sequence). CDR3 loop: CASSRGTNTGELFF. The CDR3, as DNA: TGTGCCAGCAGCCGAGGGACAAACACCGGGGAGCTGTTTTTT.

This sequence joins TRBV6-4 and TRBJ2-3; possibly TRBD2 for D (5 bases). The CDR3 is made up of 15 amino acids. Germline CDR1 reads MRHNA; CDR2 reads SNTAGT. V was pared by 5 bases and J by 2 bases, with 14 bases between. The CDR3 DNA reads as TGTGCCAGCAGTAGCAACGGGAACCCCACAGATACGCAGTATTTT. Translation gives CASSSNGNPTDTQYF.

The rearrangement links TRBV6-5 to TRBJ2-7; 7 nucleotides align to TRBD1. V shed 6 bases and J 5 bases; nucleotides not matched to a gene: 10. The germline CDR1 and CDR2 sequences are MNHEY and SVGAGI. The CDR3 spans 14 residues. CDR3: CASSTNYRGHEQYF. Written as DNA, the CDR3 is TGTGCCAGCAGCACCAACTACAGGGGACACGAGCAGTACTTC.

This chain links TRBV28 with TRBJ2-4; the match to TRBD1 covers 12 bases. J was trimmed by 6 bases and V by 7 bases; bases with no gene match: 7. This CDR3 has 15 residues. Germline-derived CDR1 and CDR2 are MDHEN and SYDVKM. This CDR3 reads CASTGDRGRGNIQYF. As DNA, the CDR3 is TGTGCCAGCACTGGGGACAGGGGGCGCGGAAACATTCAGTACTTC.

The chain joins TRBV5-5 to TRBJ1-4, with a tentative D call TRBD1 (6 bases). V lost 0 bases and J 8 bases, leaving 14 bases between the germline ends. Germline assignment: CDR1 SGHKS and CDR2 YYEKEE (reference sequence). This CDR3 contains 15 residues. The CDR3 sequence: CASSLAVRGGEKLFF. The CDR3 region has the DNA TGTGCCAGCAGCTTGGCCGTCAGGGGTGGCGAAAAACTGTTTTTT.

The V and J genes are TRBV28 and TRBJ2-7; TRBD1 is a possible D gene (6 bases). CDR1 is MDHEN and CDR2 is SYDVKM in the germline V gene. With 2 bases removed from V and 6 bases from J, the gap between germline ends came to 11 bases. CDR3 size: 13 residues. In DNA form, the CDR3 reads TGTGCCAGCAGTTTAGCAGGGGTCCGCGAGCAGTACTTC. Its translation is CASSLAGVREQYF.

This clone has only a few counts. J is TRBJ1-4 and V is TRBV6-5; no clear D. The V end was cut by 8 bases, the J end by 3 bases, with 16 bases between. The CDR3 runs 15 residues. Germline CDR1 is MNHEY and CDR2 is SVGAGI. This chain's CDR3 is CASGVVLPPNEKLFF. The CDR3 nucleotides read TGTGCCAGCGGAGTCGTGTTACCCCCTAATGAAAAACTGTTTTTT.

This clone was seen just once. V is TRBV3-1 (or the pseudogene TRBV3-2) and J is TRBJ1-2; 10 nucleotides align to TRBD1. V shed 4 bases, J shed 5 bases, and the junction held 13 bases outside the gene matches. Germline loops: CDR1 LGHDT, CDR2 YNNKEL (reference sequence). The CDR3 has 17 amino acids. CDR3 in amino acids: CASSLLPGTGVGYGYTF. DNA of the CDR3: TGTGCCAGCAGCCTCCTACCCGGGACAGGGGTAGGTTATGGCTACACCTTC.

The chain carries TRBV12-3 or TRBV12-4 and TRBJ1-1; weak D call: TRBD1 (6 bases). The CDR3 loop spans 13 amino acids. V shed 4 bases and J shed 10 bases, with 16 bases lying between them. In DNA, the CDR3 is TGTGCCAGCAGTTCCGGGGGGGGGCGTCGAGCTTTCTTT. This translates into CASSSGGGRRAFF.

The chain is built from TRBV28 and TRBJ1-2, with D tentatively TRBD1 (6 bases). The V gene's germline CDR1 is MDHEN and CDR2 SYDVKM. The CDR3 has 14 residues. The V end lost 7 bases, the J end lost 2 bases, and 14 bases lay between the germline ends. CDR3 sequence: CASTLGGGNYGYTF. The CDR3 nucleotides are TGTGCCAGCACCCTAGGGGGGGGGAACTATGGCTACACCTTC.

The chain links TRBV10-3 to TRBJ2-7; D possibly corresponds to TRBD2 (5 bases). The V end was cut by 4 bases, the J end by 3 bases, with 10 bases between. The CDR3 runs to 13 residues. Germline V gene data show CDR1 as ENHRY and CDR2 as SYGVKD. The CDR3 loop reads CAISAGNLYEQYF. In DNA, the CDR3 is TGTGCCATCAGTGCGGGAAATCTCTACGAGCAGTACTTC.

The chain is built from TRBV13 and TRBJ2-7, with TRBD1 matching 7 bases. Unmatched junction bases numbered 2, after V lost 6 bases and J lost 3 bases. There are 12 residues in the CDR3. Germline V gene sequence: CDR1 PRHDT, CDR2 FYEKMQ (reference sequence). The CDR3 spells CASRRQGYEQYF. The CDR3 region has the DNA TGTGCCAGCAGGAGACAGGGCTACGAGCAGTACTTC.

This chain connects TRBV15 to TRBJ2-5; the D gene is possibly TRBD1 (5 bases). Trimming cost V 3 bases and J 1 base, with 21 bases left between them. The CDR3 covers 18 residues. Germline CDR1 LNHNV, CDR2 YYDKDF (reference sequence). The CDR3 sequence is CATSRGMKGVSTQETQYF. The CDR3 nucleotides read TGTGCCACCAGCAGGGGGATGAAAGGGGTCAGCACCCAAGAGACCCAGTACTTC. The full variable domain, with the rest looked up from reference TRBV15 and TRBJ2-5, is DAMVIQNPRYQVTQFGKPVTLSCSQTLNHNVMYWYQQKSSQAPKLLFHYYDKDFNNEADTPDNFQSRRPNTSFCFLDIRSPGLGDTAMYLCATSRGMKGVSTQETQYFGPGTRLLVL.

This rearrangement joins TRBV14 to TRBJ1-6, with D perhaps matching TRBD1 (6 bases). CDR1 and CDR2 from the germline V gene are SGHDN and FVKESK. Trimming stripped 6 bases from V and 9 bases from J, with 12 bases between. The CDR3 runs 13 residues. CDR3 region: CASSPGVSSPLHF. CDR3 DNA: TGTGCCAGCAGTCCAGGGGTTTCTTCACCCCTCCACTTT.